This T cell receptor (beta chain) was found in a study of vaccination effects on CD4 cells after COVID-19. General study points: Limitations: small convalescent group and missing early post-infection timepoints.

A remark on this clone: Its target is unknown.

TCRdb keeps only in-frame clones here, not all; method: immunoSEQ multiplex PCR. The sample yields about 54,000 clones, roughly 70% seen once. Trimming cost V 8 bases and J 0 bases, with 17 bases left between them. CDR1 is SNHLY and CDR2 is FYNNEI in the germline V gene. CDR3 length: 16 amino acids. Viral peptide pool expansion of antigen-specific CD4+ T cells preceded sequencing in the ViraFEST assay. It was after approximately 10 days of culture that CD4+ T cells were isolated. The healthy vaccine recipients, who had no prior SARS-CoV-2 infection, showed negative nucleocapsid antibodies. Wells each received under 2.5 million PBMC, cultured with about 10 IU/ml IL-2 and about 9.4 ug/ml peptides.

V is TRBV2 and J is TRBJ2-4, with a weak D call TRBD2 (6 bases). The specimen was CD4+ T cells from PBMCs cultured with SARS-CoV-2 spike peptides, collected before COVID-19 vaccination. This clonotype originated in a human donor who received a COVID-19 vaccine. CDR3 protein: CASGTGTELAKNIQYF. Here the CDR3 DNA reads TGTGCCAGCGGAACCGGGACTGAACTAGCCAAAAACATTCAGTACTTC.